This T cell receptor (beta chain) stems from a study of blood T cells in healthy people across ages. Trimming pared 0 bases from V and 5 bases from J, leaving 7 bases between. The CDR3 covers 13 residues. The V gene's germline CDR1 is LGHNA and CDR2 YSLEER. A second about 6 to 11 cycle PCR used barcoded and J-beta primers. TCRdb passed the 5' RACE reads through MiXCR, listing each CDR3 protein once. Here the sample spans about 620,000 distinct CDR3 sequences, roughly 21% being singletons. This clonotype appeared a few times. Sequencing was carried out using blood. J is TRBJ2-5 and V is TRBV4-3; no firm D call. The source is a man between 65 and 85 years old in good health. CDR3 bases: TGCGCCAGCAGCCAAGATCTAGATGAGACCCAGTACTTC. It translates to CASSQDLDETQYF.